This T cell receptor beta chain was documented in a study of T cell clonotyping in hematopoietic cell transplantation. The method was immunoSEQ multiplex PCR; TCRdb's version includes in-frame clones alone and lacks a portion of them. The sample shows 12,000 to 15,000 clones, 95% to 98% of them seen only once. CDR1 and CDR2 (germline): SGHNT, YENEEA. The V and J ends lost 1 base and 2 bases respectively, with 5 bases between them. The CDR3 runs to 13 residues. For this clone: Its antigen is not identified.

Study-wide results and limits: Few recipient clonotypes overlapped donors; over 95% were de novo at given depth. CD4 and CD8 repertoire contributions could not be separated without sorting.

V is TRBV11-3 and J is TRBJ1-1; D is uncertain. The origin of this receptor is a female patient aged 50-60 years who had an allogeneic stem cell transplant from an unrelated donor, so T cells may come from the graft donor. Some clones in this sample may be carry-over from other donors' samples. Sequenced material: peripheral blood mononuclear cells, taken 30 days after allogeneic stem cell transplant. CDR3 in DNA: TGTGCCAGCAGCTTAGGCTATAACACTGAAGCTTTCTTT. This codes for CASSLGYNTEAFF.